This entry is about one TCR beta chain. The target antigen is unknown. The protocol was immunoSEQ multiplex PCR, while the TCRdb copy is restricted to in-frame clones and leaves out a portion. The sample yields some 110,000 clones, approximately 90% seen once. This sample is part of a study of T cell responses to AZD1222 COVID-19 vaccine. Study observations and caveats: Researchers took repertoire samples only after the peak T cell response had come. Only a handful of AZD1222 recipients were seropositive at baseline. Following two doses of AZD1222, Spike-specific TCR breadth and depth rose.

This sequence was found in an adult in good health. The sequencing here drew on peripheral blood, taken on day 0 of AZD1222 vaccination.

DNA for the CDR3: TGTGCCTGGAGTGGCGGGACAGGGGTCGAAAAACTGTTTTTT. It encodes CAWSGGTGVEKLFF. The chain recombines TRBV30 with TRBJ1-4; 10 bases line up with TRBD1. V shed 1 base, J shed 8 bases, and the junction held 4 bases outside the gene matches. The CDR3 runs 14 residues. Germline loops: CDR1 GTSNPN, CDR2 SVGIG (reference sequence).